A selection of T cell receptor beta chains follows, all from one sample in a study of yellow fever vaccine responses in identical twins. Via MiXCR, TCRdb re-called the RT-PCR reads, giving one row per CDR3 protein. The data hold about 14,000 distinct CDR3 sequences, with approximately 88% observed a single time. This specimen consisted of T cells from blood (PBMCs), unsorted or a sorted subset (not recorded which), obtained before or after yellow fever vaccination (not recorded which). The source is a young woman who received the yellow fever vaccine. The CDR3 runs from the conserved cysteine through the conserved F or W. The D gene is left open where the match is weak. Size values are once, few and many counts, or a class for expanded clones, and some rows have none.

J gene,V gene,D gene,clone size,CDR3 protein,CDR3 DNA
TRBJ2-2,TRBV7-9,TRBD1,.,CASSLGQGDTGELFF,TGTGCCAGCAGCTTAGGACAGGGCGACACCGGGGAGCTGTTTTTT
TRBJ2-7,TRBV2,TRBD1,.,CASKITGGPYEQYF,TGTGCCAGCAAAATCACAGGGGGGCCCTACGAGCAGTACTTC
TRBJ1-3,TRBV6-1,.,.,CASGGRGRIGNTIYF,TGTGCCAGCGGGGGCCGGGGGCGTATAGGAAACACCATATATTTT
TRBJ1-2,TRBV28,.,.,CASSQGQEGFGYTF,TGTGCCAGCAGCCAGGGGCAGGAAGGTTTTGGCTACACCTTC
TRBJ2-5,TRBV20-1,.,.,CSARFSPGETQYF,TGCAGTGCTAGATTCTCCCCGGGGGAGACCCAGTACTTC
TRBJ1-5,TRBV5-1,.,.,CASSLDGYNQPQHF,TGCGCCAGCAGCTTGGATGGGTACAATCAGCCCCAGCATTTT
TRBJ2-1,TRBV10-3,TRBD1,.,CASSESRQGRIANEQFF,TGTGCCAGCAGTGAGTCCCGACAGGGCCGAATTGCCAATGAGCAGTTCTTC
TRBJ2-5,TRBV11-1,TRBD1,.,CASSLPIQGAETQYF,TGTGCCAGCAGCCTGCCGATACAGGGGGCTGAGACCCAGTACTTC
TRBJ1-6,TRBV10-3,TRBD1,.,CAISETGVGPLHF,TGTGCCATCAGTGAGACAGGGGTAGGGCCCCTCCACTTT
TRBJ2-4,TRBV10-3,.,.,CAISNDQNIQYF,TGTGCCATCTCTAATGACCAAAACATTCAGTACTTC
TRBJ2-5,TRBV20-1,.,.,CSARKETQYF,TGCAGTGCTAGAAAAGAGACCCAGTACTTC
TRBJ2-3,TRBV7-9,TRBD2,.,CAGGSSGKPDTQYF,TGTGCCGGTGGGTCTAGCGGGAAGCCAGATACGCAGTATTTT
TRBJ2-5,TRBV20-1,.,few,CSARRTAYQETQYF,TGCAGTGCTAGACGGACAGCGTACCAAGAGACCCAGTACTTC
TRBJ2-4,TRBV2,.,.,CASSGKDIQYF,TGTGCCAGCAGTGGGAAAGACATTCAGTACTTC
TRBJ1-6,TRBV3-1,.,once,CASTPGHPNSPLHF,TGTGCCAGCACCCCGGGACACCCTAATTCACCCCTCCACTTT
TRBJ1-2,TRBV10-3,.,.,CATRGRDGYTF,TGTGCCACCCGGGGTAGGGATGGCTACACCTTC
TRBJ2-3,TRBV11-3,.,.,CASSLGGSTDTQYF,TGTGCCAGCAGCTTGGGAGGATCCACAGATACGCAGTATTTT
TRBJ2-7,TRBV11-3,.,.,CASSFSGQHYEQYF,TGTGCCAGCAGCTTTAGTGGACAGCACTACGAGCAGTACTTC
TRBJ2-3,TRBV5-1,.,.,CASSLIPAALKDTQYF,TGCGCCAGCAGCTTGATTCCAGCCGCTCTGAAAGATACGCAGTATTTT
TRBJ2-7,TRBV29-1,.,.,CSVRDISYEQYF,TGCAGCGTTCGTGACATCTCCTACGAGCAGTACTTC
TRBJ1-5,TRBV12-3/TRBV12-4,TRBD1,.,CASSYGGGGNQPQHF,TGTGCCAGCAGTTACGGAGGGGGCGGAAATCAGCCCCAGCATTTT
TRBJ1-2,TRBV18,.,.,CASSPGVLNYGYTF,TGTGCCAGCTCGCCCGGTGTCTTAAACTATGGCTACACCTTC
TRBJ2-3,TRBV7-9,TRBD2,.,CASSSLAESTDTQYF,TGTGCCAGCAGCTCACTAGCGGAGAGCACAGATACGCAGTATTTT
TRBJ2-7,TRBV5-5,TRBD2,.,CASSRASGTSGTYEQYF,TGTGCCAGCAGCCGGGCCTCCGGGACTAGCGGCACCTACGAGCAGTACTTC
TRBJ1-6,TRBV7-9,TRBD1,.,CASSSTGDNNSPLHF,TGTGCCAGCAGCTCTACAGGGGATAATAATTCACCCCTCCACTTT
TRBJ2-3,TRBV24-1,.,once,CAPSPGGGSTDTQYF,TGTGCCCCGAGCCCAGGGGGGGGGAGCACAGATACGCAGTATTTT
TRBJ2-1,TRBV11-3,.,.,CASSFQGTPIHNEQFF,TGTGCCAGCAGCTTCCAGGGGACTCCCATCCACAATGAGCAGTTCTTC
TRBJ1-3,TRBV12-3/TRBV12-4,.,.,CAMTGGRGNTIYF,TGTGCCATGACGGGGGGCCGTGGAAACACCATATATTTT
TRBJ1-1,TRBV7-8,.,.,CASSRAPFATEAFF,TGTGCCAGCAGCCGGGCCCCCTTTGCCACTGAAGCTTTCTTT
TRBJ2-1,TRBV11-1,TRBD1,.,CASSQSTGGRSYNEQFF,TGTGCCAGCAGCCAGAGTACAGGGGGTCGAAGTTACAATGAGCAGTTCTTC
TRBJ1-1,TRBV18,TRBD1,.,CASSPRPGTGTTEAFF,TGTGCCAGCTCACCACGCCCCGGGACAGGGACTACTGAAGCTTTCTTT
TRBJ1-3,TRBV11-1,.,.,CASSFVKGNTIYF,TGTGCCAGCAGCTTCGTAAAAGGAAACACCATATATTTT
TRBJ2-5,TRBV20-1,TRBD2,.,CSARDFPSGGSETQYF,TGCAGTGCTAGAGATTTCCCTTCAGGCGGGAGTGAGACCCAGTACTTC
TRBJ2-3,TRBV4-3,TRBD1,.,CASSQGRTGDGADTQYF,TGCGCCAGCAGCCAAGGAAGAACAGGGGATGGTGCAGATACGCAGTATTTT
TRBJ2-5,TRBV29-1,TRBD2,.,CSVGTSGRQETQYF,TGCAGCGTTGGGACTAGCGGGAGGCAAGAGACCCAGTACTTC
TRBJ2-7,TRBV28,.,.,CASKPHETSPHEQYF,TGTGCCAGCAAACCACACGAAACTAGTCCCCACGAGCAGTACTTC
TRBJ2-2,TRBV2,.,.,CASSPGGAFTGELFF,TGTGCCAGCAGTCCCGGGGGCGCATTCACCGGGGAGCTGTTTTTT
TRBJ1-2,TRBV5-1,.,once,CASSLGGSGGYTF,TGCGCCAGCAGCTTGGGGGGTTCCGGCGGCTACACCTTC
TRBJ2-1,TRBV5-1,.,.,CASSYKGEEQFF,TGCGCCAGCAGCTATAAGGGGGAAGAGCAGTTCTTC
TRBJ2-1,TRBV5-1,TRBD1,.,CASRGTGGSYNEQFF,TGCGCCAGCAGGGGGACAGGGGGCTCCTACAATGAGCAGTTCTTC
TRBJ2-5,TRBV7-9,.,few,CASSSLSGETQYF,TGTGCCAGCAGCTCCCTTTCGGGAGAGACCCAGTACTTC
TRBJ2-1,TRBV4-1,TRBD2,.,CASSQPPGTSNYNEQFF,TGCGCCAGCAGCCAACCTCCCGGGACTAGTAACTACAATGAGCAGTTCTTC
TRBJ2-7,TRBV20-1,.,.,CSGGTAAYEQYF,TGCAGTGGCGGGACTGCAGCGTACGAGCAGTACTTC
TRBJ2-7,TRBV3-1,.,.,CASSVIAGQRSYEQYF,TGTGCCAGCAGCGTTATAGCCGGACAGAGATCCTACGAGCAGTACTTC
TRBJ2-3,TRBV4-3,TRBD2,.,CASSREGLDSDTQYF,TGCGCCAGCAGCCGCGAAGGACTAGACTCAGATACGCAGTATTTT